The clone carrying this T cell receptor (beta chain) was observed a few times. The antigen remains unidentified. This sample is drawn from a study of CD4+ T cells in melanoma. Study conclusions and caveats: A reported correlation linked neoantigen-specific CD4+ T cells to CD8+, macrophage and B cell function. Reportedly, melanoma neoantigen-specific CD4+ T cells showed varied differentiation states.

The repertoire was sequenced with immunoSEQ multiplex PCR; TCRdb's copy has only in-frame clones and lacks some. The sample shows almost 15,000 clones, about 66% of them seen only once. The V gene end was trimmed by 1 base and the J gene end by 4 bases; junction bases not matched to a gene: 4. The germline V gene encodes CDR1 LGHNA and CDR2 YNFKEQ. This CDR3 is 16 amino acids long. Sample: cells from a culture (not recorded whether cultured in vitro). This clonotype originated in a human donor with melanoma. This sequence joins TRBV4-2 and TRBJ2-3, with 11 bases matching TRBD2. CDR3 region: CASSQVLAGGPDTQYF. The CDR3 bases are TGTGCCAGCAGCCAAGTCTTAGCGGGGGGGCCAGATACGCAGTATTTT.